This entry lists 20 T cell receptor beta chains sequenced from one sample in a study of technical replicates of blood from several donors. The protocol was immunoSEQ multiplex PCR, while the TCRdb copy is restricted to in-frame clones and leaves out a portion. The sample lists some 79,000 clones, 80% to 95% occurring once. The specimen was T cells isolated from PBMCs. These receptor sequences come from a human donor in good health. Some clones in this sample may be carry-over from other donors' samples.

This chain connects TRBV11-2 to TRBJ2-1; 8 bases agree with TRBD2. This CDR3 is built from 15 residues. With 4 bases clipped from V and 6 bases from J, the junction kept 8 bases outside the gene matches. Germline V gene lookup returns CDR1 SGHAT and CDR2 FQNNGV. Written as DNA, the CDR3 is TGTGCCAGCAGCTACAGCGGGAGTTTCACCAATGAGCAGTTCTTC. Its translation is CASSYSGSFTNEQFF.

The rearrangement links TRBV5-4 to TRBJ1-1, with D tentatively TRBD1 (6 bases). The CDR3 loop spans 12 amino acids. V lost 5 bases, J lost 5 bases, and 10 bases lay in between. The germline CDR1 and CDR2 sequences are SGHNT and YYREEE (reference sequence). The CDR3 DNA sequence: TGTGCCAGCAGTGCTAGGGGGACTGAAGCTTTCTTT. It translates to CASSARGTEAFF.

The chain is built from TRBV11-1 and TRBJ1-2; D gene unclear. Trimming cost V 3 bases and J 4 bases, with 12 bases left between them. Germline-derived CDR1 and CDR2 are SGHAT and FQDESV (reference sequence). CDR3 length: 14 residues. The chain's CDR3 is CASSFSGEAYGYTF. The CDR3 DNA reads TGTGCCAGCAGCTTTAGCGGGGAGGCCTATGGCTACACCTTC. The full variable domain, in which reference TRBV11-1 and TRBJ1-2 provide the parts outside the CDR3, is EAEVAQSPRYKITEKSQAVAFWCDPISGHATLYWYRQILGQGPELLVQFQDESVVDDSQLPKDRFSAERLKGVDSTLKIQPAELGDSAMYLCASSFSGEAYGYTFGSGTRLTVV.

The rearrangement links TRBV4-1 to TRBJ2-5; 12 bases agree with TRBD2. V lost 0 bases and J lost 5; bases outside the gene matches: 4. Per the germline V gene, CDR1 is MGHRA and CDR2 is YSYEKL. The CDR3 totals 16 residues. This CDR3 is CASSQEGLAGGETQYF. The CDR3 DNA reads TGCGCCAGCAGCCAAGAAGGGCTAGCGGGAGGGGAGACCCAGTACTTC.

The V call is TRBV11-2, the J call TRBJ2-7; 8 nucleotides align to TRBD2. The CDR3 runs to 13 residues. Germline V gives CDR1 SGHAT, CDR2 FQNNGV. J gave up 5 bases and V 7 bases, and 7 bases lay outside the gene matches. The CDR3 here is CASNSLAGNEQYF. CDR3 sequence (DNA): TGTGCCAGCAACTCATTAGCGGGAAACGAGCAGTACTTC.

The gene calls are TRBV11-3 and TRBJ2-1; tentative D call: TRBD2 (6 bases). V dropped 0 bases and J dropped 5 bases, with 11 bases sitting between them. The germline CDR1 and CDR2 sequences are SGHNT and YENEEA. This CDR3 region has 15 residues. CDR3 loop: CASSLDELANNEQFF. CDR3 nucleotide sequence: TGTGCCAGCAGCTTAGATGAGCTAGCGAACAATGAGCAGTTCTTC.

This clone was counted a few times. The chain uses TRBV25-1 and TRBJ2-1, with D maybe TRBD1 (5 bases). CDR3 length: 13 amino acids. V was cut by 7 bases and J by 6 bases, with 13 bases left in between. Per the germline V gene, CDR1 is MGHDK and CDR2 is SYGVNS. The CDR3 here is CASTRGLGNEQFF. The DNA for the CDR3 is TGTGCCAGCACAAGGGGATTGGGCAATGAGCAGTTCTTC. The full variable domain, in which reference TRBV25-1 and TRBJ2-1 provide the parts outside the CDR3, is EADIYQTPRYLVIGTGKKITLECSQTMGHDKMYWYQQDPGMELHLIHYSYGVNSTEKGDLSSESTVSRIRTEHFPLTLESARPSHTSQYLCASTRGLGNEQFFGPGTRLTVL.

V is TRBV6-6 and J is TRBJ1-6; D possibly corresponds to TRBD1 (5 bases). The CDR3 has 15 residues. The V end was cut by 7 bases, the J end by 10 bases, with 20 bases between. Germline-derived CDR1 and CDR2 are MNHNY and SVGAGI (reference sequence). CDR3 coding DNA: TGTGCCAGCACCCCAGCGGGGGGGAACCTATCACCCCTCCACTTT. As protein: CASTPAGGNLSPLHF.

This chain connects TRBV27 to TRBJ1-3; D is perhaps TRBD1 (5 bases). The germline V and J ends were trimmed by 2 bases and 4 bases, with 12 bases remaining between them. The germline V gene encodes CDR1 MNHEY and CDR2 SMNVEV (reference sequence). The length of the CDR3 is 15 residues. The CDR3 DNA reads TGTGCCAGCAGTTTAAGCAGGGCTGCCGGAAACACCATATATTTT. This translates into CASSLSRAAGNTIYF.

This clone occurred once. The chain couples TRBV12-5 to TRBJ2-4, with a tentative D call TRBD1 (5 bases). The V and J ends lost 6 bases and 5 bases respectively, with 8 bases between them. The germline V gene has CDR1 LGHNT and CDR2 FRNRAP. The CDR3 consists of 12 residues. CDR3 DNA sequence: TGTGCTAGTGGACAGACAGAAAACATTCAGTACTTC. Amino acid sequence: CASGQTENIQYF.

The V and J genes are TRBV6-1 and TRBJ2-7, with TRBD1 matching over 7 bases. The CDR3 has 12 residues. The V gene end was trimmed by 7 bases and the J gene end by 4 bases; junction bases not matched to a gene: 4. Germline V lookup: CDR1 MNHNS, CDR2 SASEGT. The CDR3 DNA sequence: TGTGCCAGCAACGACAGGGAATACGAGCAGTACTTC. Translation gives CASNDREYEQYF.

The chain links TRBV6-1 to TRBJ1-2; 7 bases map to TRBD1. Per the germline V gene, CDR1 is MNHNS and CDR2 is SASEGT. Trimming removed 1 base from V and 0 bases from J; junction bases left unmatched: 11. CDR3 length equals 18 residues. In nucleotides, the CDR3 is TGTGCCAGCAGTGAAGGGGACAGAGAGGCTATTTCTAACTATGGCTACACCTTC. Translated: CASSEGDREAISNYGYTF.

The V call is TRBV2, the J call TRBJ1-1; D is possibly TRBD1 (6 bases). The germline V gene has CDR1 SNHLY and CDR2 FYNNEI. The CDR3 length is 12 residues. The germline V and J ends were trimmed by 4 bases and 5 bases, with 8 bases remaining between them. The CDR3 protein is CASSVQGTEAFF. The CDR3 bases are TGTGCCAGCAGTGTTCAGGGGACTGAAGCTTTCTTT.

The chain links TRBV7-8 to TRBJ2-1, with TRBD2 matching 8 bases. The CDR3 consists of 16 residues. Germline V gene lookup returns CDR1 SGHVS and CDR2 FQNEAQ. J lost 6 bases, V lost 8 bases, and 15 bases had no gene match. The CDR3 nucleotides are TGTGCCAGCGGGGATCGGGAGCGGGAGAGAGGCAATGAGCAGTTCTTC. This codes for CASGDRERERGNEQFF.

J is TRBJ2-5 and V is TRBV21-1; the table's D call of TRBD1 was not tested on the DNA. TRBV21-1 counts as a pseudogene. This CDR3 spans 16 amino acids. CDR3 coding DNA: TGTGCCAGCAGTGTAAGACAGGGGGCTAGGGCAGAGACCCAGTACTTC. Residues: CASSVRQGARAETQYF.

The chain couples TRBV27 to TRBJ2-7; no clear D gene. The germline CDR1 and CDR2 sequences are MNHEY and SMNVEV (reference sequence). Trimming cost V 8 bases and J 3 bases, with 5 bases left between them. This CDR3 is built from 10 residues. CDR3 amino acids: CASGRYEQYF. CDR3 in DNA: TGTGCCAGCGGCCGCTACGAGCAGTACTTC.

This chain uses TRBV5-8 with TRBJ1-5, with D possibly being TRBD1 (6 bases). CDR1 and CDR2 (germline): SGHTS, YDEGEE. The CDR3 length is 15 residues. V lost 2 bases to trimming and J lost 3 bases, with 12 bases between them. The CDR3 DNA is TGTGCCAGCAGCTTCATGACAGGTCCCAATCAGCCCCAGCATTTT. It codes for CASSFMTGPNQPQHF.

The rearrangement joins TRBV7-8 to TRBJ2-5; D unclear. Germline-derived CDR1 and CDR2 are SGHVS and FQNEAQ. The ends were cut back, 4 bases at V and 3 bases at J, with 9 bases in the middle. CDR3 size: 13 residues. The CDR3 loop is CASSYDGEETQYF. CDR3 nucleotides: TGTGCCAGCAGCTACGACGGAGAAGAGACCCAGTACTTC.

The chain has TRBV6-6 and TRBJ1-2; tentatively, D is TRBD1 (5 bases). The CDR3 consists of 12 residues. Germline CDR1 and CDR2: MNHNY and SVGAGI (reference sequence). V was pared by 9 bases and J by 2 bases, with 10 bases between. The chain's CDR3 is CASQTVNYGYTF. In nucleotides, the CDR3 is TGTGCCAGTCAGACAGTGAACTATGGCTACACCTTC.

The chain links TRBV10-3 to TRBJ1-3, with 10 bases fitting TRBD1. Looked up from germline, CDR1 is ENHRY and CDR2 is SYGVKD. This CDR3 has 16 amino acids. The V segment lost 6 bases and the J segment 0 bases; nucleotides outside the gene matches: 5. The CDR3, as DNA: TGTGCCATCAGACCGGGACAGGGGTTCTCTGGAAACACCATATATTTT. Amino acids: CAIRPGQGFSGNTIYF.